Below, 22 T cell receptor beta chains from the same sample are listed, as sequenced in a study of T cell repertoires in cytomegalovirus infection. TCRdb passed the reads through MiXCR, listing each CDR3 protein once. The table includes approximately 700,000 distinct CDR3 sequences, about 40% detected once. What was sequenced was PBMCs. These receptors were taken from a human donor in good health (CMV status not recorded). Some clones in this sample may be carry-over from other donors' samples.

The DNA of the CDR3 is TGTGCCAGCAGTTTTAGTGAGGCTAGCGGACCCACAGATACGCAGTATTTT. Its translation: CASSFSEASGPTDTQYF. The J gene is TRBJ2-3, the V gene TRBV28; 7 bases fit TRBD2. Germline V CDR1 and CDR2: MDHEN, SYDVKM. The trim removed 3 bases at V and 2 bases at J, leaving 11 bases unmatched. The CDR3 loop spans 17 amino acids.

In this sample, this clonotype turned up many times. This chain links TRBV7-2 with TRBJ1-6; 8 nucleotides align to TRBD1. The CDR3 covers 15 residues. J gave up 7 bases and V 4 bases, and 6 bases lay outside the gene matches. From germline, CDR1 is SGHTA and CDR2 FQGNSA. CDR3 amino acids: CASSWGQVLNSPLHF. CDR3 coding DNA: TGTGCCAGCAGCTGGGGACAGGTCTTAAATTCACCCCTCCACTTT. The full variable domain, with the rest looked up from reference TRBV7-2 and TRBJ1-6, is GAGVSQSPSNKVTEKGKDVELRCDPISGHTALYWYRQSLGQGLEFLIYFQGNSAPDKSGLPSDRFSAERTGGSVSTLTIQRTQQEDSAVYLCASSWGQVLNSPLHFGNGTRLTVT.

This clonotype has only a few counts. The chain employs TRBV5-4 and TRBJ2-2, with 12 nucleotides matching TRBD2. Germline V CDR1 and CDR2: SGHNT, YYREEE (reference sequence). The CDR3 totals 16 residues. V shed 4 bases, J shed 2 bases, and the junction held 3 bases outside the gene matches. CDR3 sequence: CASSGGLAGNTGELFF. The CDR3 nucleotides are TGTGCCAGCAGCGGCGGACTAGCGGGAAACACCGGGGAGCTGTTTTTT.

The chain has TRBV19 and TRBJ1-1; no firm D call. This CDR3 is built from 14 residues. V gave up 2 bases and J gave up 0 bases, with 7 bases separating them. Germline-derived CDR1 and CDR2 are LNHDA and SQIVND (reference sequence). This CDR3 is CASSIKAVNTEAFF. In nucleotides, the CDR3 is TGTGCCAGTAGTATAAAAGCGGTGAACACTGAAGCTTTCTTT.

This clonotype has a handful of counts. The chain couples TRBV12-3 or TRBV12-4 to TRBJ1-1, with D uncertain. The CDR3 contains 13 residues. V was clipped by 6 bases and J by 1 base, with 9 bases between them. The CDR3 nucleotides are TGTGCCAGCAGCCCGGCCGAGAACACTGAAGCTTTCTTT. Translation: CASSPAENTEAFF.

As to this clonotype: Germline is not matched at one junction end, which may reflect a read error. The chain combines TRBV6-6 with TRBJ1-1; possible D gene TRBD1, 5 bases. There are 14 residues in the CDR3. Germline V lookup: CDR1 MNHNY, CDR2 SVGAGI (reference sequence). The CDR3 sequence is CASRAAGKDTEALF. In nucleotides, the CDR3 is TGTGCCAGCAGGGCAGCAGGGAAGGACACTGAAGCTTTATTT.

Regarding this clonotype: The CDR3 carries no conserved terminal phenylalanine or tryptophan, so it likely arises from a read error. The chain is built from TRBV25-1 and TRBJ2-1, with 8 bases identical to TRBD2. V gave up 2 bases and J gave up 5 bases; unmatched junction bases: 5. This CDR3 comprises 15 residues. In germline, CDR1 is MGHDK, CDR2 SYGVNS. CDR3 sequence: CASSERGGRHNEQFL. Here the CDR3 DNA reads TGTGCCAGCAGTGAACGGGGGGGCCGGCACAATGAGCAGTTCTTA.

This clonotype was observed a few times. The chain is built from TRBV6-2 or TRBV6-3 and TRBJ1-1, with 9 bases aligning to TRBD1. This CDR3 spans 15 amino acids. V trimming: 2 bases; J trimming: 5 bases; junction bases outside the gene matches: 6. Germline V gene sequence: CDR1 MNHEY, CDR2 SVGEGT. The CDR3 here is CASSYETGGRTEAFF. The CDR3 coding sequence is TGTGCCAGCAGTTACGAGACAGGGGGAAGGACTGAAGCTTTCTTT.

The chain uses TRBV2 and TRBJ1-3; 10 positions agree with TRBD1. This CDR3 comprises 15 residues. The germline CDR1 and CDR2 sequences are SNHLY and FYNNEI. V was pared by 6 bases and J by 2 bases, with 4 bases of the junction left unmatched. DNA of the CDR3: TGTGCCAGCAGGGGACAGGGGACACCTGGAAACACCATATATTTT. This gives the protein CASRGQGTPGNTIYF.

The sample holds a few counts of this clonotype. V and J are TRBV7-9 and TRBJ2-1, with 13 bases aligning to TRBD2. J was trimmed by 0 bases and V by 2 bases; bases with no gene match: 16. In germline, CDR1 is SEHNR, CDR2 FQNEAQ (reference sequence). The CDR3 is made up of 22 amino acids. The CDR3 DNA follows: TGTGCCAGCAGCTTACCCCGAGCCTGGACTAGCGGGAGCGCTAGCTCCTACAATGAGCAGTTCTTC. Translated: CASSLPRAWTSGSASSYNEQFF.

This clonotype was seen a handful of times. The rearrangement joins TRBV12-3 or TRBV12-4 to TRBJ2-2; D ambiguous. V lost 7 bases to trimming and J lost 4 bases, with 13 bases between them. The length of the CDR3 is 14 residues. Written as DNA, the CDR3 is TGTGCCAGCACTCTTCTCGGTTCCACCGGGGAGCTGTTTTTT. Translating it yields CASTLLGSTGELFF.

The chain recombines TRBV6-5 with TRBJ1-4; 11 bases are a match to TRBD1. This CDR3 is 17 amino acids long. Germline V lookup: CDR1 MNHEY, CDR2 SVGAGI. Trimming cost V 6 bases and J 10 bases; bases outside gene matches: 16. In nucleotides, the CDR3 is TGTGCCAGCAGACCGGGACAGGGGGTGTGGGCAGGAAGAAAACTGTTTTTT. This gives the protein CASRPGQGVWAGRKLFF.

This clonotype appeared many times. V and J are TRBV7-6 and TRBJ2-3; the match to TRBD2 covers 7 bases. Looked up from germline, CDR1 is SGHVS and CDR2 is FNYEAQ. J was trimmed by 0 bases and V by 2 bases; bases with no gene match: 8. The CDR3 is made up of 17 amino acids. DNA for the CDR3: TGTGCCAGCAGCTTAATTATGTCTAGCGGCAGCACAGATACGCAGTATTTT. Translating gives CASSLIMSSGSTDTQYF.

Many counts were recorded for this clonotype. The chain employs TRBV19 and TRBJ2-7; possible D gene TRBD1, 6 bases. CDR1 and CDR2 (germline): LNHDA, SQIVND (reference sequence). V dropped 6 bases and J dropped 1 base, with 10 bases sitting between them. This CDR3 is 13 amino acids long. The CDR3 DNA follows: TGTGCCAGTAGCAGACAGGCTTCCTACGAGCAGTACTTC. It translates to CASSRQASYEQYF. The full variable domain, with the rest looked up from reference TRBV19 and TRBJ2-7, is DGGITQSPKYLFRKEGQNVTLSCEQNLNHDAMYWYRQDPGQGLRLIYYSQIVNDFQKGDIAEGYSVSREKKESFPLTVTSAQKNPTAFYLCASSRQASYEQYFGPGTRLTVT.

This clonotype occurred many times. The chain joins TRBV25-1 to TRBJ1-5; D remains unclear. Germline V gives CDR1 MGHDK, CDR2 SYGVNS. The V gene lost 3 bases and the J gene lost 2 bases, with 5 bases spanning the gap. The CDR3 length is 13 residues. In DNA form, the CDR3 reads TGTGCCAGCAGTGAGAGTGGCAATCAGCCCCAGCATTTT. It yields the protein CASSESGNQPQHF. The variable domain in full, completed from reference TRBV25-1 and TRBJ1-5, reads EADIYQTPRYLVIGTGKKITLECSQTMGHDKMYWYQQDPGMELHLIHYSYGVNSTEKGDLSSESTVSRIRTEHFPLTLESARPSHTSQYLCASSESGNQPQHFGDGTRLSIL.

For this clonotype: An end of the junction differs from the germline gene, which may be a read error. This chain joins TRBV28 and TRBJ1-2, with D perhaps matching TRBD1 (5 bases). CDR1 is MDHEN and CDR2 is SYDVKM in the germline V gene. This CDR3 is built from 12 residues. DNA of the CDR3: TGTGCCAGCCGGGACTCCCTCTACGGCTACAACTTC. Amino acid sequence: CASRDSLYGYNF.

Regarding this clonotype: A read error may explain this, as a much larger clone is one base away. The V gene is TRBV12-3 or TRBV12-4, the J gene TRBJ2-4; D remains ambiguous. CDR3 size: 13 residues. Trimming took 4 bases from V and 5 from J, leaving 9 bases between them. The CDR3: CASSSSEENIQYF. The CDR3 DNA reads TGTGCCAGCAGTTCATCCGAGGAAAACATTCAGTACTTC.

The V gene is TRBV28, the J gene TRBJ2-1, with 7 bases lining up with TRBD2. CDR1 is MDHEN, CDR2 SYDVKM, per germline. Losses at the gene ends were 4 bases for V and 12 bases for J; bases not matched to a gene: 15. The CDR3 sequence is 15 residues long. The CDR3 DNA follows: TGTGCCAGCAGTTCCCACCTCCGGGGGGTAGGTGTGCAGTTCTTC. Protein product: CASSSHLRGVGVQFF.

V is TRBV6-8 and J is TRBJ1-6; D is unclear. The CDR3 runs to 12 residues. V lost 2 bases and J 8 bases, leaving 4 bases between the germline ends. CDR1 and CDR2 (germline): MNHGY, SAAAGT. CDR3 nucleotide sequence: TGTGCCAGCAGTTACGGTTATTCACCCCTCCACTTT. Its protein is CASSYGYSPLHF.

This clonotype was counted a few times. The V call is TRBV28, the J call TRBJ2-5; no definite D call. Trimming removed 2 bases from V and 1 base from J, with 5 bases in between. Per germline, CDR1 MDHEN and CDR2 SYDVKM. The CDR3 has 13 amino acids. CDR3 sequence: CASSLASQETQYF. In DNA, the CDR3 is TGTGCCAGCAGTTTAGCCAGCCAAGAGACCCAGTACTTC.

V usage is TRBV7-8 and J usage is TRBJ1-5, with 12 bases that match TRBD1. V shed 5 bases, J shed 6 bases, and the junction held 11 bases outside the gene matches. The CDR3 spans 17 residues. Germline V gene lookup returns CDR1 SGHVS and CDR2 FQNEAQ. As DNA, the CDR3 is TGTGCCAGCAGCCTTTTAAGGCGGGACAGGGGGCTTCAGCCCCAGCATTTT. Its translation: CASSLLRRDRGLQPQHF.

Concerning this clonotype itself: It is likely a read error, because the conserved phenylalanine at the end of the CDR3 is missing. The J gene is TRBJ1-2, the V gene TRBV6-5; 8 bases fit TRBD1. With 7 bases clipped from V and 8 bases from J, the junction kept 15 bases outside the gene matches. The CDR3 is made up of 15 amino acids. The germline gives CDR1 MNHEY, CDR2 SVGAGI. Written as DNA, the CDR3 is TGTGCCAGCACCAGAACGACAGGGGTTTCAATGGGCTACACCTTA. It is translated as CASTRTTGVSMGYTL.